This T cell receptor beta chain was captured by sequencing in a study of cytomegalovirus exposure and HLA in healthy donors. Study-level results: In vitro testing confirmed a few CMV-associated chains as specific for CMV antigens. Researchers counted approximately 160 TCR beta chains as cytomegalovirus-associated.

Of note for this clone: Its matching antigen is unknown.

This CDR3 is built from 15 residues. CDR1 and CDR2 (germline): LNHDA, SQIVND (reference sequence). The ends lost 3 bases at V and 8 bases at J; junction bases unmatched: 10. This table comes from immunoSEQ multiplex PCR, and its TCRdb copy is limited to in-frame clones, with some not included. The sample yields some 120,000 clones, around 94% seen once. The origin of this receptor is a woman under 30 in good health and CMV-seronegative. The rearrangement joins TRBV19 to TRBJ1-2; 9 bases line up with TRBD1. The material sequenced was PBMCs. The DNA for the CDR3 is TGTGCCAGTAGTATGGCGACAGGGGGATATCGGGGCTACACCTTC. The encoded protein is CASSMATGGYRGYTF. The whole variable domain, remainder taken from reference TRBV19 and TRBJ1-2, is DGGITQSPKYLFRKEGQNVTLSCEQNLNHDAMYWYRQDPGQGLRLIYYSQIVNDFQKGDIAEGYSVSREKKESFPLTVTSAQKNPTAFYLCASSMATGGYRGYTFGSGTRLTVV.